The rows below give T cell receptor beta chains drawn from one sample of a study of T cells in Graves' hyperthyroidism and ophthalmopathy. MiXCR was run by TCRdb on the multiplex PCR reads, yielding one entry per CDR3 protein. The sample comprises more than 350,000 distinct CDR3 sequences, over 12% of which are singletons, and roughly 19% rests with the top ten. The material sequenced was blood. Source of these receptors: a woman aged 55 to 70 with Graves' ophthalmopathy. Each CDR3 is given with its conserved first and last residue. The order of the fields is CDR3 protein, CDR3 DNA, V gene, D gene, clone size, J gene. D genes are given only for firm matches. Clone size is not always given. Where it is, it says once, few, many or a class for expanded clones.

cdr3_aa: CASSYAGGTLFGNTIYF; cdr3_nt: TGTGCCAGCAGTTATGCTGGCGGCACCCTTTTTGGAAACACCATATATTTT; v_call: TRBV6-1; d_call: .; clone_size: few; j_call: TRBJ1-3
cdr3_aa: CAWTEGHLSYNEQFF; cdr3_nt: TGTGCCTGGACAGAAGGACACCTTTCCTACAATGAGCAGTTCTTC; v_call: TRBV30; d_call: .; clone_size: many; j_call: TRBJ2-1
cdr3_aa: CASRGTSGRGLQETQYF; cdr3_nt: TGTGCCAGCAGGGGGACTAGCGGGCGGGGACTCCAAGAGACCCAGTACTTC; v_call: TRBV27; d_call: TRBD2; clone_size: .; j_call: TRBJ2-5
cdr3_aa: CASSFTDERELFF; cdr3_nt: TGTGCCAGCAGCTTTACGGATGAACGGGAGCTGTTTTTT; v_call: TRBV7-8; d_call: .; clone_size: .; j_call: TRBJ2-2
cdr3_aa: CASSNPGQGHEQYF; cdr3_nt: TGTGCCAGCAGTAACCCGGGACAGGGCCACGAGCAGTACTTC; v_call: TRBV6-1; d_call: TRBD1; clone_size: many; j_call: TRBJ2-7
cdr3_aa: CASSLRVAGSVDTQYF; cdr3_nt: TGTGCCAGCAGCTTAAGAGTAGCGGGATCTGTGGATACGCAGTATTTT; v_call: TRBV7-8; d_call: TRBD2; clone_size: many; j_call: TRBJ2-3
cdr3_aa: CASGPMGVETQYF; cdr3_nt: TGTGCTAGTGGTCCTATGGGGGTCGAGACCCAGTACTTC; v_call: TRBV12-5; d_call: .; clone_size: .; j_call: TRBJ2-5
cdr3_aa: CSVEAGTEGQYF; cdr3_nt: TGCAGCGTTGAAGCAGGGACGGAGGGGCAGTACTTC; v_call: TRBV29-1; d_call: .; clone_size: many; j_call: TRBJ2-7
cdr3_aa: CSAETRTNTIYF; cdr3_nt: TGCAGCGCCGAAACCCGTACGAACACCATATATTTT; v_call: TRBV29-1; d_call: .; clone_size: .; j_call: TRBJ1-3
cdr3_aa: CASSPRAAGYEQYF; cdr3_nt: TGTGCCAGCAGCCCTCGGGCGGCAGGCTACGAGCAGTACTTC; v_call: TRBV14; d_call: .; clone_size: .; j_call: TRBJ2-7
cdr3_aa: CSARDAASGRNNSPLHF; cdr3_nt: TGCAGTGCTAGAGATGCCGCCTCGGGGCGGAATAATTCACCCCTCCACTTT; v_call: TRBV20-1; d_call: .; clone_size: many; j_call: TRBJ1-6
cdr3_aa: CAIRTGTGTPQNYGYTF; cdr3_nt: TGTGCCATCAGGACAGGGACAGGAACCCCACAAAACTATGGCTACACCTTC; v_call: TRBV10-3; d_call: TRBD1; clone_size: .; j_call: TRBJ1-2
cdr3_aa: CSAPVAGGPDTQYF; cdr3_nt: TGCAGTGCCCCGGTAGCGGGAGGGCCAGATACGCAGTATTTT; v_call: TRBV20-1; d_call: TRBD2; clone_size: many; j_call: TRBJ2-3
cdr3_aa: CASSLGVGRYTDTQYF; cdr3_nt: TGTGCCAGCAGCTTAGGAGTCGGCAGATACACAGATACGCAGTATTTT; v_call: TRBV7-8; d_call: .; clone_size: many; j_call: TRBJ2-3
cdr3_aa: CASSPRGATDTQYF; cdr3_nt: TGTGCCAGCAGCCCAAGGGGCGCGACAGATACGCAGTATTTT; v_call: TRBV7-6; d_call: .; clone_size: .; j_call: TRBJ2-3
cdr3_aa: CASSRASSGNTIYF; cdr3_nt: TGTGCCAGCAGCCGGGCGTCCTCTGGAAACACCATATATTTT; v_call: TRBV9; d_call: .; clone_size: few; j_call: TRBJ1-3
cdr3_aa: CATSDTQETQYF; cdr3_nt: TGTGCCACCAGTGACACACAAGAGACCCAGTACTTC; v_call: TRBV24-1; d_call: .; clone_size: .; j_call: TRBJ2-5
cdr3_aa: CSAGPGLAGGEQYF; cdr3_nt: TGCAGTGCTGGACCGGGACTAGCGGGAGGCGAGCAGTACTTC; v_call: TRBV20-1; d_call: TRBD2; clone_size: many; j_call: TRBJ2-7
cdr3_aa: CASKGGSHTDTQYF; cdr3_nt: TGTGCCAGTAAGGGCGGTTCTCACACAGATACGCAGTATTTT; v_call: TRBV19; d_call: .; clone_size: .; j_call: TRBJ2-3
cdr3_aa: CASSLHGYNEQFF; cdr3_nt: TGTGCCAGTAGTCTTCACGGTTACAATGAGCAGTTCTTC; v_call: TRBV19; d_call: .; clone_size: many; j_call: TRBJ2-1
cdr3_aa: CATSNPGTSGETRYF; cdr3_nt: TGTGCCACCAGCAACCCCGGGACTAGCGGAGAGACCCGGTACTTC; v_call: TRBV24-1; d_call: TRBD2; clone_size: .; j_call: TRBJ2-5
cdr3_aa: CASSPGDRVEGYEQYF; cdr3_nt: TGCGCCAGCAGCCCGGGAGACAGGGTAGAGGGCTACGAGCAGTACTTC; v_call: TRBV5-1; d_call: .; clone_size: few; j_call: TRBJ2-7
cdr3_aa: CASSQDRAGSGNTIYF; cdr3_nt: TGTGCCAGCAGCCAAGACAGGGCAGGGTCTGGAAACACCATATATTTT; v_call: TRBV4-2; d_call: .; clone_size: .; j_call: TRBJ1-3
cdr3_aa: CASSTGTSGLDEQFF; cdr3_nt: TGCGCCAGCAGTACCGGGACTAGCGGGCTAGATGAGCAGTTCTTC; v_call: TRBV5-1; d_call: TRBD2; clone_size: .; j_call: TRBJ2-1
cdr3_aa: CAWTRLGGSTDTQYF; cdr3_nt: TGTGCCTGGACTCGACTAGGAGGAAGCACAGATACGCAGTATTTT; v_call: TRBV30; d_call: .; clone_size: many; j_call: TRBJ2-3